This record covers a single T cell receptor (beta chain). Trimming took off 5 bases at V and 4 bases at J, with 11 bases between the two ends. The CDR3 is 13 residues long. Germline V gene data show CDR1 as SNHLY and CDR2 as FYNNEI. How the authors handled the data: Cell counts per sample came from amplifying reference gene primers. The table came from immunoSEQ multiplex PCR; TCRdb's copy has only in-frame clones and leaves some out. That table furnishes V, J and clone size, whereas the DNA furnished D and trimming. The table lists fewer than 200,000 clones, 85% to 90% of them singletons. This sample is part of a study of blood T cell repertoires in COVID-19.

The TCR comes from a woman aged 70-85 years with COVID-19, enrolled during active disease. The source material was peripheral blood. V and J are TRBV2 and TRBJ1-1, with D perhaps matching TRBD1 (6 bases). The CDR3, as DNA: TGTGCCAGCAGTACAACAGGGTCCACTGAAGCTTTCTTT. This gives the protein CASSTTGSTEAFF. Variable domain in full (rest from reference TRBV2 and TRBJ1-1): EPEVTQTPSHQVTQMGQEVILRCVPISNHLYFYWYRQILGQKVEFLVSFYNNEISEKSEIFDDQFSVERPDGSNFTLKIRSTKLEDSAMYFCASSTTGSTEAFFGQGTRLTVV.